This TCR beta chain was documented in a study of CD8 T cells in ankylosing spondylitis. Study results and limitations: In synovial fluid and blood from reactive arthritis, some motif variants were previously reported. Characteristic, it appeared, of ankylosing spondylitis blood was a TCR beta motif of about eight highly homologous variants.

The authors made TCR beta libraries by quantitative 5'-RACE with molecular barcodes. TCRdb itself ran the 5' RACE reads through MiXCR, one entry per CDR3 protein. This sample has nearly 350,000 distinct CDR3 sequences, with 14% to 15% found just once. The germline V gene encodes CDR1 MNHNS and CDR2 SASEGT. This CDR3 spans 15 amino acids. V lost 3 bases, J lost 2 bases, and 11 bases lay in between. Remarks on this clonotype: The antigen is unknown.

The J gene is TRBJ2-1, the V gene TRBV6-1, with D unresolved. The receptor was isolated from a male donor with ankylosing spondylitis or in good health (not recorded which). Sequenced sample: blood, either unsorted or a sorted T cell fraction (not recorded which). The CDR3 nucleotides read TGTGCCAGCAGTGAGTTGGGTAAAACCTACAATGAGCAGTTCTTC. Its translation: CASSELGKTYNEQFF.